These T cell receptor beta chains were read from a single sample in a study of T cells in Graves' hyperthyroidism and ophthalmopathy. TCRdb reanalysed the multiplex PCR reads using MiXCR and keeps one entry per CDR3 protein. Of about 760,000 distinct CDR3 sequences in the sample, over 35% were seen once. Sequenced material: blood. These receptors all come from a woman in her thirties or forties with Graves' hyperthyroidism. CDR3s include the opening cysteine and the closing phenylalanine or tryptophan. D genes are given only for firm matches. The listing skips clone size in some rows; elsewhere it reads once, few, many or a size class.

V gene,D gene,J gene,CDR3 length,clone size,CDR3 protein,CDR3 DNA
TRBV3-1,.,TRBJ1-3,12,few,CASSQMRNTIYF,TGTGCCAGCAGCCAAATGAGGAACACCATATATTTT
TRBV5-1,TRBD1,TRBJ1-2,16,.,CASSQDLWDRGYGYTF,TGCGCCAGCAGCCAAGATCTTTGGGACAGAGGCTATGGCTACACCTTC
TRBV29-1,TRBD1,TRBJ1-2,14,many,CSVVLGTGGYGYTF,TGCAGCGTTGTTTTAGGGACAGGGGGATACGGCTACACCTTC
TRBV6-5,TRBD1,TRBJ1-2,16,.,CASSGIRDSPNHGYTF,TGTGCCAGCAGTGGGATTCGGGACAGTCCTAACCATGGCTACACCTTC
TRBV10-3,.,TRBJ1-3,14,many,CAISELDTGNTIYF,TGTGCCATCAGTGAATTGGATACTGGAAACACCATATATTTT
TRBV7-8,TRBD1,TRBJ2-7,14,many,CASSRGTGTNEQYF,TGTGCCAGCAGCCGAGGGACAGGGACAAACGAGCAGTACTTC
TRBV5-1,.,TRBJ2-2,16,.,CASSLLVPPSSRELFF,TGTGCCAGCAGCTTACTAGTCCCCCCTTCTTCCCGGGAGCTGTTTTTT
TRBV6-5,.,TRBJ1-2,12,.,CASRSGRDGYTF,TGTGCCAGCAGATCAGGACGGGATGGCTACACCTTC
TRBV7-8,.,TRBJ2-7,14,many,CASSPRDSAYEQYF,TGTGCCAGCAGCCCCAGGGACTCTGCCTACGAGCAGTACTTC
TRBV20-1,.,TRBJ1-1,12,many,CSLTGDYTEAFF,TGCAGTTTGACGGGGGATTACACTGAAGCTTTCTTT
TRBV6-2/TRBV6-3,.,TRBJ2-7,14,.,CASSTGIAPYEQYF,TGTGCCAGCAGCACCGGGATCGCCCCATACGAGCAGTACTTC
TRBV7-8,.,TRBJ2-7,15,.,CASSARWGATYEQYF,TGTGCCAGCAGCGCGCGTTGGGGGGCCACCTACGAGCAGTACTTC
TRBV10-2,.,TRBJ1-5,13,many,CASSEQYNQPQHF,TGCGCCAGCAGTGAGCAGTACAATCAGCCCCAGCATTTT
TRBV25-1,TRBD1,TRBJ1-1,16,many,CASSELGDRGLAEAFF,TGTGCCAGCAGTGAATTGGGGGACAGGGGCCTTGCTGAAGCTTTCTTT